This T cell receptor (beta chain) was captured by sequencing in a study of beta chain features in type 1 diabetes. Study context: Sorted cell examination encompassed under 130 million cells across all samples.

To note about this clone: What it binds is not known.

Study-wide findings and caveats: A moderate, significant TCRB CDR3 shortening appeared in type 1 diabetes across four CD4+ subsets. VDJ junctions sequenced from type 1 diabetes patients showed fewer insertions and more deletions.

The authors reverse transcribed all of the isolated RNA, so sequencing captured expressed TCRB transcripts. Data came from immunoSEQ multiplex PCR; TCRdb stores just in-frame clones and leaves some out. Of 150,000 to 200,000 clones in the sample, approximately 8.4% are singletons; the top ten hold approximately 0.5%. CD4+ cells of the naive, central memory, regulatory and stem cell-like memory types were sorted via CD45RO/CCR7/CD25/CD127/CD95/CD27. All sorted populations exceeded 95% purity. Unmatched junction bases numbered 6, after V lost 5 bases and J lost 1 base. This CDR3 comprises 15 residues. CDR1 SGHRS and CDR2 YFSETQ come from the germline V gene.

The TCR originated in a man younger than 30 with type 1 diabetes. Source material: central memory CD4+ T cells from blood. The chain links TRBV5-1 to TRBJ1-3; 7 bases are shared with TRBD1. This CDR3 reads CASRDYRGSGNTIYF. The CDR3 nucleotides are TGCGCCAGCAGGGATTACAGGGGTTCTGGAAACACCATATATTTT.